Detailed here is one T cell receptor (beta chain). Its target is unknown. The CDR3 has 15 residues. Trimming took 5 bases from V and 5 from J, leaving 15 bases between them. Germline V gives CDR1 ENHRY, CDR2 SYGVKD. This sample was included in a study of OX40 agonist ivuxolimab in advanced cancers. Study-wide background: Three dose-escalation patients had partial responses: one with hepatocellular carcinoma and two with cutaneous melanoma. Findings of the study overall: The study found among the lowest clonal expansion in partial responders at 0.1-3.0 mg/kg.

The assay was immunoSEQ multiplex PCR, and TCRdb's table has in-frame clones only and misses some. This table holds about 91,000 clones, roughly 80% found once. This chain connects TRBV10-3 to TRBJ2-2, with D possibly matching TRBD1 (6 bases). This specimen consisted of CD4+ or CD8+ T cells sorted from blood, obtained in a trial of the OX40 agonist ivuxolimab. The clonotype was recovered from an adult with an advanced solid tumor such as melanoma, head and neck, liver or kidney cancer. The chain's CDR3 is CAISTPGHPTGELFF. The CDR3 region has the DNA TGTGCCATCAGTACACCGGGACATCCAACCGGGGAGCTGTTTTTT.